This section outlines one T cell receptor beta chain sequence together with its context. The source of the sample is a study of shared clonotypes between healthy human individuals. TCRdb keeps only in-frame clones here, not all; method: immunoSEQ multiplex PCR. The sample has 2 million or so clones, 95% seen once. Trimming at V came to 5 bases and at J to 6 bases, leaving 10 bases not matched to a gene. This CDR3 has 14 residues. Germline V CDR1 and CDR2: LNHDA, SQIVND (reference sequence). The chain couples TRBV19 to TRBJ2-7, with 7 positions matching TRBD1. The source is a man younger than 35 in good health. The sequencing input was naive CD4+ T cells sorted from blood. Subset given: CD45RA+ positively selected. This CDR3 is CASSVLGQPSEQYF. CDR3 DNA sequence: TGTGCCAGTAGTGTCTTGGGACAGCCATCCGAGCAGTACTTC.